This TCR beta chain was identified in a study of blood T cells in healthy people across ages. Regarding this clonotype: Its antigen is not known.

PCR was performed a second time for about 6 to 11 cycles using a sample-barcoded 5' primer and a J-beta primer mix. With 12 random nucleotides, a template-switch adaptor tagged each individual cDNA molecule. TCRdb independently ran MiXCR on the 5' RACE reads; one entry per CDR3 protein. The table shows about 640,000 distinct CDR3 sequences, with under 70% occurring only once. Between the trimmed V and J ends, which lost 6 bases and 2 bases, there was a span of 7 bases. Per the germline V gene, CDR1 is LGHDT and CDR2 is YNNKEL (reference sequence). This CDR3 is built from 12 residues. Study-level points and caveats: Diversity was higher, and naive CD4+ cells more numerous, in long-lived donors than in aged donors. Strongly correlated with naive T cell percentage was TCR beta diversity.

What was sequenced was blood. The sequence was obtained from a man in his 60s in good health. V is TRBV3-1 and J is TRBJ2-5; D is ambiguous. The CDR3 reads CASSQRQETQYF. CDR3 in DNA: TGTGCCAGCAGTCAACGGCAAGAGACCCAGTACTTC.